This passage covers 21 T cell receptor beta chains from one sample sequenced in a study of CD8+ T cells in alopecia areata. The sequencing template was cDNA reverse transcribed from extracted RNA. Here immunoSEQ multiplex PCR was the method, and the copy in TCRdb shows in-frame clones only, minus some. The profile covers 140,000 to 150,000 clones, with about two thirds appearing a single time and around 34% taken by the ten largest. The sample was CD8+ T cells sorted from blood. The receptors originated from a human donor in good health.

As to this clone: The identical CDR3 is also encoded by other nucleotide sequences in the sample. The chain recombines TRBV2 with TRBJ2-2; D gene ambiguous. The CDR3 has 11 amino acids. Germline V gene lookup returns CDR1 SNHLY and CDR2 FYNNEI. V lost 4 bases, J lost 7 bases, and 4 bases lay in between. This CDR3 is CASSGGGELFF. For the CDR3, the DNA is TGTGCCAGCAGTGGAGGCGGGGAGCTGTTTTTT.

In DNA form, the CDR3 reads TGCGCCAGCAGCATATGGGACAGCTACGAGCAGTACTTC. It encodes CASSIWDSYEQYF. The chain links TRBV5-1 to TRBJ2-7, with 7 nucleotides matching TRBD1. With 4 bases clipped from V and 3 bases from J, the junction kept 4 bases outside the gene matches. Germline CDR1 is SGHRS and CDR2 is YFSETQ. The CDR3 loop spans 13 amino acids.

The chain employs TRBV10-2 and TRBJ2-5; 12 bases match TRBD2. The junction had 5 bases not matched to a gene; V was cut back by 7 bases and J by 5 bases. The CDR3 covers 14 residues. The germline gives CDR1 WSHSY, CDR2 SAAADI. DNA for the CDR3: TGCGCCAGCAATAGACTAGCGGGAGTGGAGACCCAGTACTTC. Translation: CASNRLAGVETQYF.

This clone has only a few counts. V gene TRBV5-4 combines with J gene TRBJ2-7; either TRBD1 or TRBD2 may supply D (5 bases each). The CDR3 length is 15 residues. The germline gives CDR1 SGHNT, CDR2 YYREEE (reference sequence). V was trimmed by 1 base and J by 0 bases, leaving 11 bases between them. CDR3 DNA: TGTGCCAGCAGCTTGCGGGACGGTAGCTCCTACGAGCAGTACTTC. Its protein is CASSLRDGSSYEQYF.

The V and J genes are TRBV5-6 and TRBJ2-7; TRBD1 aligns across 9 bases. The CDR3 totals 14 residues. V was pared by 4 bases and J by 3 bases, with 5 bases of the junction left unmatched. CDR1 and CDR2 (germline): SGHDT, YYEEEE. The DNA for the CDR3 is TGTGCCAGCAGCCTGGGGACAGGGCTCTACGAGCAGTACTTC. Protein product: CASSLGTGLYEQYF. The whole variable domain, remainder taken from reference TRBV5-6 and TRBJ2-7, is DAGVTQSPTHLIKTRGQQVTLRCSPKSGHDTVSWYQQALGQGPQFIFQYYEEEERQRGNFPDRFSGHQFPNYSSELNVNALLLGDSALYLCASSLGTGLYEQYFGPGTRLTVT.

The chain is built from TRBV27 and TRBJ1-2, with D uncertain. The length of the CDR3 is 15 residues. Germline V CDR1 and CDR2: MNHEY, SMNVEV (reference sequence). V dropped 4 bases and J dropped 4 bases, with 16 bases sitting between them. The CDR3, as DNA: TGTGCCAGCAGTTCATATTCGTCATCCGTCTATGGCTACACCTTC. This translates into CASSSYSSSVYGYTF.

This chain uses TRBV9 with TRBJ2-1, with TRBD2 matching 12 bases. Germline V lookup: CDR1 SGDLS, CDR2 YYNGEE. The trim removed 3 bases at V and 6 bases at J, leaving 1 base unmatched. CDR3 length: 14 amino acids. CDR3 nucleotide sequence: TGTGCCAGCAGCGCGGGACTAGCGGGCAATGAGCAGTTCTTC. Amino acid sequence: CASSAGLAGNEQFF.

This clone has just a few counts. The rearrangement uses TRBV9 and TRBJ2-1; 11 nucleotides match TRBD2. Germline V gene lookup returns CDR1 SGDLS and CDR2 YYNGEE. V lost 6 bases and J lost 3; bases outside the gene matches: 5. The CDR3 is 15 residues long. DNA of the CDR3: TGTGCCAGCACCGGGGGACTAGCGGACTACAATGAGCAGTTCTTC. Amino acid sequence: CASTGGLADYNEQFF. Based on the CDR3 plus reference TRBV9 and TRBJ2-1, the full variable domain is DSGVTQTPKHLITATGQRVTLRCSPRSGDLSVYWYQQSLDQGLQFLIQYYNGEERAKGNILERFSAQQFPDLHSELNLSSLELGDSALYFCASTGGLADYNEQFFGPGTRLTVL.

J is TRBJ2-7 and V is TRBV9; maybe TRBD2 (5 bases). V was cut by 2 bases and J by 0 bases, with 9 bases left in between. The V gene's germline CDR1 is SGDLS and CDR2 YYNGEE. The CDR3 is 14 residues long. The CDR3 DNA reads TGTGCCAGCAGCGTTTTCCGGGACTCCTACGAGCAGTACTTC. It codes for CASSVFRDSYEQYF.

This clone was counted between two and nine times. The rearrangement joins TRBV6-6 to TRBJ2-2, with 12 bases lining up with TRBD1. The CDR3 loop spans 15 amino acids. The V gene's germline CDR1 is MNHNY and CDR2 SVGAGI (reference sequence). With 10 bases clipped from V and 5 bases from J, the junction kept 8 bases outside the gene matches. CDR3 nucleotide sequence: TGTGCCACGACGGGGACAGGGGGCTGGACCGGGGAGCTGTTTTTT. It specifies CATTGTGGWTGELFF.

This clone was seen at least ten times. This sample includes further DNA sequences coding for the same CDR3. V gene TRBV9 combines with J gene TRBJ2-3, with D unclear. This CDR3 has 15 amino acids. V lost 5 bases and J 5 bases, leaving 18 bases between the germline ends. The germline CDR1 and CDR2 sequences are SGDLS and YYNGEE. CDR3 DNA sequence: TGTGCCAGCAGTGGTCGACCTACGGTTGGAGATACGCAGTATTTT. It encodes CASSGRPTVGDTQYF. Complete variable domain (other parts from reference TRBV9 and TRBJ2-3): DSGVTQTPKHLITATGQRVTLRCSPRSGDLSVYWYQQSLDQGLQFLIQYYNGEERAKGNILERFSAQQFPDLHSELNLSSLELGDSALYFCASSGRPTVGDTQYFGPGTRLTVL.

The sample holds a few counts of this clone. In nucleotides, the CDR3 is TGTGCCAGCAGCTTTCCCCCGCAGGGGGAAGTAGGTAACATTCAGTACTTC. Amino acid sequence: CASSFPPQGEVGNIQYF. The chain combines TRBV7-9 with TRBJ2-4, with 7 nucleotides matching TRBD1. This CDR3 is 17 amino acids long. V shed 3 bases and J 7 bases; nucleotides not matched to a gene: 15. Germline values: CDR1 SEHNR, CDR2 FQNEAQ (reference sequence). Full variable domain (rest looked up from reference TRBV7-9 and TRBJ2-4): DTGVSQNPRHKITKRGQNVTFRCDPISEHNRLYWYRQTLGQGPEFLTYFQNEAQLEKSRLLSDRFSAERPKGSFSTLEIQRTEQGDSAMYLCASSFPPQGEVGNIQYFGAGTRLSVL.

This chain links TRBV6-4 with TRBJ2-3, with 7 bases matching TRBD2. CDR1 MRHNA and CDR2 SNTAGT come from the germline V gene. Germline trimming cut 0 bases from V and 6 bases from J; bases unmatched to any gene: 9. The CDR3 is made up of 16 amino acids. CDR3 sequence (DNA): TGTGCCAGCAGTGACTCTAGGGCTAGCGGAGCGGATACGCAGTATTTT. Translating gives CASSDSRASGADTQYF.

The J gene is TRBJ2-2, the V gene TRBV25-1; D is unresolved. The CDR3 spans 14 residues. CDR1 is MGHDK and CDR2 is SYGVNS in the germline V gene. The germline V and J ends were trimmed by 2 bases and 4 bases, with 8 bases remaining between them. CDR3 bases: TGTGCCAGCAGTGAAGGATCACGCACCGGGGAGCTGTTTTTT. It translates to CASSEGSRTGELFF.

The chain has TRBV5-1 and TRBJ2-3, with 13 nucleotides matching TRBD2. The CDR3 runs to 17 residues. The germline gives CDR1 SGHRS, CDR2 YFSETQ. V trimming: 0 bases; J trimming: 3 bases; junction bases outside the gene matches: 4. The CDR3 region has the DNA TGCGCCAGCAGCTTGGCGGGACTAGCGGGAAGTACAGATACGCAGTATTTT. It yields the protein CASSLAGLAGSTDTQYF.

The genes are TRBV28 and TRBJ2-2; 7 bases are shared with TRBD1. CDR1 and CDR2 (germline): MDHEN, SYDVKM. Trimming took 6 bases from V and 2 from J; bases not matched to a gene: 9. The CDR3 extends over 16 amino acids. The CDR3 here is CASRPPGQYNTGELFF. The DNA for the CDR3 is TGTGCCAGCAGGCCACCGGGACAGTACAACACCGGGGAGCTGTTTTTT. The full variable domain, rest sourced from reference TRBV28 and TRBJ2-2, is DVKVTQSSRYLVKRTGEKVFLECVQDMDHENMFWYRQDPGLGLRLIYFSYDVKMKEKGDIPEGYSVSREKKERFSLILESASTNQTSMYLCASRPPGQYNTGELFFGEGSRLTVL.

CDR3 DNA sequence: TGCGCCAGCAGCCAAGTAACCCGACCGGATACGCAGTATTTT. Its protein is CASSQVTRPDTQYF. V is TRBV4-1 and J is TRBJ2-3; D is unclear. Trimming pared 1 base from V and 6 bases from J, leaving 11 bases between. Germline CDR1 and CDR2: MGHRA and YSYEKL. This CDR3 contains 14 residues.

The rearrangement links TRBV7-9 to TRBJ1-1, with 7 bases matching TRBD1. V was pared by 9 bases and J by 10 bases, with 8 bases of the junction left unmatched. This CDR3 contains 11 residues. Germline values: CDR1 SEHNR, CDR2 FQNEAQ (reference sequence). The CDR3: CARKRQGPAFF. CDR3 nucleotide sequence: TGTGCCAGGAAAAGACAGGGACCAGCTTTCTTT.

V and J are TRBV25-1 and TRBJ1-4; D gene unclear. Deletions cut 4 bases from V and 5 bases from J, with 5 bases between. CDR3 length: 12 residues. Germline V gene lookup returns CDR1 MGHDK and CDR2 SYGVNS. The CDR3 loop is CASSGVNEKLFF. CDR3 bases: TGTGCCAGCAGTGGAGTAAATGAAAAACTGTTTTTT.

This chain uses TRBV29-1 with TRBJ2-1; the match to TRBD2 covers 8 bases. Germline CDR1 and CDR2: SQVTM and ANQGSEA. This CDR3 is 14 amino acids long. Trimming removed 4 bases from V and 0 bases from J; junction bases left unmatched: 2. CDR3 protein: CSVVLADSYNEQFF. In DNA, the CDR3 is TGCAGCGTTGTACTAGCGGACTCCTACAATGAGCAGTTCTTC.

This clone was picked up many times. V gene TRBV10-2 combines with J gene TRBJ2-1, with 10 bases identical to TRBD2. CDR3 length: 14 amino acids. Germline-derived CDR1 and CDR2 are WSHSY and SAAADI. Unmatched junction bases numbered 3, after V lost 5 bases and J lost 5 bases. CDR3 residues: CASSPGLANNEQFF. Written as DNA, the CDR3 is TGCGCCAGCAGTCCGGGACTAGCGAACAATGAGCAGTTCTTC.